This T cell receptor (beta chain) was captured by sequencing in a study of human T cells and chemical hapten exposure. Study-level background: Throughout a study of roughly 25 weeks, patients underwent weekly scalp administration of diphenylcyclopropenone doses. There were per-sample TCR yield variations, arising mainly from small pooled library volume differences.

This clonotype was detected many times. Time point denoted: patch test 3, about 24 weeks after DPC sensitization. Treatment in this sample: therapeutic diphenylcyclopropenone sensitization with weekly scalp DPC. It was from unfractionated whole blood that total RNA was extracted. Non-pregnant alopecia patients aged 18 to 70, suitable for DPC therapy. TCRdb re-analysed the RACE reads in MiXCR, keeping a single row per CDR3 protein. Counted here are roughly 40,000 distinct CDR3 sequences, about 13% occurring once; the ten biggest clones make up over 2%. The source is a woman aged 40-49 years with alopecia areata. Some clones in this sample may be carry-over from other donors' samples. Sequencing used whole blood, obtained in connection with sensitization to the hapten diphenylcyclopropenone (DPC).

CDR3 sequence: CATSVSGGTRETQYF. The CDR3 coding sequence is TGTGCCACCAGTGTTAGCGGGGGGACCAGGGAGACCCAGTACTTC. The rearrangement uses TRBV24-1 and TRBJ2-5; TRBD2 aligns across 10 bases. Trimming removed 5 bases from V and 5 bases from J; junction bases left unmatched: 7. The germline V gene encodes CDR1 KGHDR and CDR2 SFDVKD. The CDR3 sequence is 15 residues long.